What follows are 9 T cell receptor beta chains derived from one specimen sequenced in a study of T cells in Graves' hyperthyroidism and ophthalmopathy. Amplification of TCR beta CDR3 regions was performed using RNA transcripts as template. First-round RT-PCR with HTBI primers amplified the TCR CDR3 region. TCRdb fed the multiplex PCR reads into MiXCR, producing one record per CDR3 protein. The sample yields about 690,000 distinct CDR3 sequences, 15% to 20% seen once. Sequenced material: blood. The receptors come from a middle-aged man with Graves' hyperthyroidism.

Only one count was recorded for this clonotype. This may be a read error, as it is one base from a much larger clone. The CDR3 nucleotides are TGTGCCAGCAGCTTTTCCGGGACGGACTTTGGCTACACCTTC. Protein sequence: CASSFSGTDFGYTF. J is TRBJ1-2 and V is TRBV5-4; maybe TRBD1 (5 bases). Per the germline V gene, CDR1 is SGHNT and CDR2 is YYREEE (reference sequence). V was trimmed by 2 bases and J by 7 bases, leaving 15 bases between them. The CDR3 is made up of 14 amino acids.

The genes are TRBV18 and TRBJ2-7; D is perhaps TRBD2 (6 bases). The CDR3 is 14 amino acids. Germline V gene data show CDR1 as KGHSH and CDR2 as LQKENI. Trimming shortened V by 3 bases and J by 5 bases, and 14 bases separated the two germline ends. CDR3 region: CASSPPGGGNEQYF. CDR3 nucleotides: TGTGCCAGCTCACCCCCCGGGGGTGGGAACGAGCAGTACTTC.

This clonotype was seen only a few times. V gene TRBV4-1 combines with J gene TRBJ1-1, with a possible D match to TRBD1 (6 bases). CDR3 size: 15 residues. CDR1 MGHRA and CDR2 YSYEKL come from the germline V gene. Trimming removed 3 bases at V and 4 bases at J, with 15 bases between. CDR3 sequence reads: CASSHPGVLGTEAFF. As DNA, the CDR3 is TGCGCCAGCAGCCACCCAGGGGTTCTGGGCACTGAAGCTTTCTTT.

This clonotype was seen many times. The V and J genes are TRBV6-2 or TRBV6-3 and TRBJ2-7; 8 nucleotides line up with TRBD2. The CDR3 length is 15 residues. CDR1 is MNHEY and CDR2 is SVGEGT in the germline V gene. With 8 bases clipped from V and 1 base from J, the junction kept 10 bases outside the gene matches. DNA of the CDR3: TGTGCCAGCGGAAACCGGGAGGGTGGATCCTACGAGCAGTACTTC. This encodes CASGNREGGSYEQYF.

The chain carries TRBV5-4 and TRBJ2-2; D is possibly TRBD1 or TRBD2 (5 bases each). This CDR3 has 13 residues. Germline-derived CDR1 and CDR2 are SGHNT and YYREEE (reference sequence). Trimming took off 3 bases at V and 3 bases at J, with 6 bases between the two ends. This CDR3 is CASSWDHTGELFF. CDR3 nucleotide sequence: TGTGCCAGCAGCTGGGACCACACCGGGGAGCTGTTTTTT.

This clonotype has only a few counts. V gene TRBV20-1 combines with J gene TRBJ2-3; 11 bases map to TRBD2. Germline V gene sequence: CDR1 DFQATT, CDR2 SNEGSKA (reference sequence). The CDR3 contains 15 residues. Trimming at V came to 0 bases and at J to 3 bases, leaving 2 bases not matched to a gene. CDR3 loop: CSARDTSGGTDTQYF. The CDR3 DNA reads as TGCAGTGCTAGAGATACTAGCGGGGGTACAGATACGCAGTATTTT.

The chain carries TRBV28 and TRBJ1-1; D not resolved. There are 12 residues in the CDR3. The V gene lost 6 bases and the J gene lost 3 bases, with 8 bases spanning the gap. CDR1 is MDHEN and CDR2 is SYDVKM in the germline V gene. The CDR3, as DNA: TGTGCCAGCAGGCCAGTTGACACTGAAGCTTTCTTT. It codes for CASRPVDTEAFF.

This clonotype was recorded many times. The chain recombines TRBV20-1 with TRBJ2-5, with D hard to call. The V end lost 5 bases, the J end lost 2 bases, and 18 bases lay between the germline ends. The germline V gene has CDR1 DFQATT and CDR2 SNEGSKA (reference sequence). The CDR3 contains 15 residues. CDR3 nucleotides: TGCAGTGCTGACTCGCAGTGGCCCCAGCAAGAGACCCAGTACTTC. The encoded protein is CSADSQWPQQETQYF.

This clonotype was seen repeatedly, ten times or more. This rearrangement joins TRBV6-1 to TRBJ2-7, with D tentatively TRBD2 (6 bases). Per the germline V gene, CDR1 is MNHNS and CDR2 is SASEGT. CDR3 length: 18 residues. Trimming removed 2 bases at V and 0 bases at J, with 20 bases between. The CDR3 spells CASSERVVEADYSYEQYF. CDR3 coding DNA: TGTGCCAGCAGTGAACGGGTGGTTGAAGCGGACTACTCCTACGAGCAGTACTTC.